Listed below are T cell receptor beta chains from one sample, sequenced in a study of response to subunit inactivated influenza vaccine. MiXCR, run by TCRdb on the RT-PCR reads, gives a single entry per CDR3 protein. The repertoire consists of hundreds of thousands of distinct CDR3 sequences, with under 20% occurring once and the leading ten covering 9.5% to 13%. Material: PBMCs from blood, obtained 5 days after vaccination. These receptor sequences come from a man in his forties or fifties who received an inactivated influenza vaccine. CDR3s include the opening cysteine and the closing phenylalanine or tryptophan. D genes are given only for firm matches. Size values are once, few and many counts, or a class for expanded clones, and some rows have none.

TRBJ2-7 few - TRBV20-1 CSARYQGYEQYF TGCAGTGCTAGATACCAGGGCTACGAGCAGTACTTC
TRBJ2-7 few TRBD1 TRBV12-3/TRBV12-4 CASSPGGTGGAEQYF TGTGCCAGCAGTCCCGGAGGGACAGGGGGGGCCGAGCAGTACTTC
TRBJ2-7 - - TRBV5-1 CASSLEGHRYEQYF TGCGCCAGCAGCTTGGAGGGACATCGCTACGAGCAGTACTTC
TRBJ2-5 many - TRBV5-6 CASSLGWVSETQYF TGTGCCAGCAGCTTGGGGTGGGTTTCGGAGACCCAGTACTTC
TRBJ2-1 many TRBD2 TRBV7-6 CASSLSASGTNEQFF TGTGCCAGCAGCTTAAGCGCTAGCGGGACCAATGAGCAGTTCTTC
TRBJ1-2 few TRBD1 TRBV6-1 CASSALTGAWDGYTF TGTGCCAGCAGTGCCCTGACAGGGGCGTGGGATGGCTACACCTTC
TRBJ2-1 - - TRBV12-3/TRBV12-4 CASSARVEYNEQFF TGTGCCAGCAGTGCTCGTGTTGAGTACAATGAGCAGTTCTTC
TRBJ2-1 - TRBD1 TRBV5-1 CASSYYRGARDNEQFF TGCGCCAGCAGCTATTACAGGGGGGCTCGGGACAATGAGCAGTTCTTC
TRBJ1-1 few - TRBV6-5 CASSYPAGPNTEAFF TGTGCCAGCAGTTACCCAGCAGGGCCGAACACTGAAGCTTTCTTT
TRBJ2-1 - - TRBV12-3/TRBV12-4 CASSLFLGGEQFF TGTGCCAGCAGTTTATTCCTGGGGGGTGAGCAGTTCTTC
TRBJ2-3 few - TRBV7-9 CASSYMASGTDTQYF TGTGCCAGCAGCTATATGGCTAGTGGCACAGATACGCAGTATTTT
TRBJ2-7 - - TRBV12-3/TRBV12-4 CASRRDAFPEQYF TGTGCCAGCAGGAGGGACGCGTTTCCCGAGCAGTACTTC
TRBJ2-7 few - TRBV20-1 CSARGQFAEQYF TGCAGTGCTAGAGGACAGTTTGCCGAGCAGTACTTC
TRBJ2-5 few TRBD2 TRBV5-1 CASSLGSGVKETQYF TGCGCCAGCAGCTTGGGTAGCGGGGTAAAAGAGACCCAGTACTTC
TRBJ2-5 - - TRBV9 CASSADLQETQYF TGTGCCAGCAGCGCCGATCTCCAAGAGACCCAGTACTTC
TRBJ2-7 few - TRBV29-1 CSSWLPEQYF TGCAGCTCCTGGCTCCCCGAGCAGTACTTC
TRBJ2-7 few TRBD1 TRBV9 CASSATGGANSYEQYF TGTGCCAGCAGCGCTACAGGGGGCGCGAACTCCTACGAGCAGTACTTC
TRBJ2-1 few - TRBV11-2 CASSLLWGAEQFF TGTGCCAGCAGCTTATTATGGGGAGCTGAGCAGTTCTTC
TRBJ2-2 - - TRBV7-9 CASSLGLPNTGELFF TGTGCCAGCAGCTTAGGACTCCCGAACACCGGGGAGCTGTTTTTT
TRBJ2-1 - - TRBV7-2 CASSLVSKGNNEQFF TGTGCCAGCAGCTTGGTCTCAAAGGGGAACAATGAGCAGTTCTTC
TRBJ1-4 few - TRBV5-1 CASSGWENEKLFF TGCGCCAGCAGCGGCTGGGAGAATGAAAAACTGTTTTTT
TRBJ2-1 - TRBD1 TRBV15 CATSITGQGYNEQFF TGTGCCACCAGCATTACGGGACAGGGGTACAATGAGCAGTTCTTC
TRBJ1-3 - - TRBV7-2 CASRTPGNTIYF TGTGCCAGCAGAACCCCCGGAAACACCATATATTTT
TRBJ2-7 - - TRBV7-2 CASSRMGRSYEQYF TGTGCCAGCAGCCGAATGGGCAGGAGCTACGAGCAGTACTTC
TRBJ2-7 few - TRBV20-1 CSATKGIYEQYF TGCAGTGCTACCAAGGGGATCTACGAGCAGTACTTC
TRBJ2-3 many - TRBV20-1 CSAWSTEGADTQYF TGCAGTGCTTGGTCCACCGAGGGCGCAGATACGCAGTATTTT
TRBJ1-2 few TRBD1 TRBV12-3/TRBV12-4 CASSTGGYGYTF TGTGCCAGCAGTACAGGGGGCTATGGCTACACCTTC
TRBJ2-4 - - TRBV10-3 CAISESLLDIQYF TGTGCCATCAGTGAGTCCCTTCTGGACATTCAGTACTTC
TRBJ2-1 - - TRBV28 CASRTISYEQFF TGTGCCAGCAGGACGATCAGCTATGAGCAGTTCTTC
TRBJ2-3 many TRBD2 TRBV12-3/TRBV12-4 CASSSPVGLGFTDTQYF TGTGCCAGCAGTTCGCCGGTTGGACTAGGGTTCACAGATACGCAGTATTTT
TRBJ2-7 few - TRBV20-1 CSARNYEQYF TGCAGTGCTAGGAACTACGAGCAGTACTTC
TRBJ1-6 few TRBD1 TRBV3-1 CASRSTGGRVSPLHF TGTGCCAGCAGATCAACAGGGGGCAGGGTTTCACCCCTCCACTTT
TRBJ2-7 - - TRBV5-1 CASSLGQAHPYEQYF TGCGCCAGCAGCTTGGGGCAGGCCCACCCCTACGAGCAGTACTTC
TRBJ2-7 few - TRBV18 CASSPPGISDSYEQYF TGTGCCAGCTCACCACCGGGGATTTCGGACTCCTACGAGCAGTACTTC
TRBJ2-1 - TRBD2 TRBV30 CAWEGSGSLYNEQFF TGTGCCTGGGAAGGTAGCGGGAGTTTATACAATGAGCAGTTCTTC
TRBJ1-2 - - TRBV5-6 CASSFYASGGYGYTF TGTGCCAGCAGCTTCTACGCTTCTGGCGGATATGGCTACACCTTC
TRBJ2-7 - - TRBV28 CASIGRPSYEQYF TGTGCCAGCATCGGCAGGCCATCCTACGAGCAGTACTTC
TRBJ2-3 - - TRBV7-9 CASRITDTQYF TGTGCCAGCAGGATCACAGATACGCAGTATTTT
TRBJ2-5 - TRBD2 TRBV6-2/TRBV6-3 CASSSVGLAGGRETQYF TGTGCCAGCAGTTCCGTGGGACTAGCGGGGGGGCGCGAGACCCAGTACTTC
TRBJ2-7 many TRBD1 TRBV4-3 CASSQVQGAYEQYF TGCGCCAGCAGCCAAGTCCAGGGGGCCTACGAGCAGTACTTC
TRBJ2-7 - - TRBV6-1 CATKRDNRVTYEQYF TGTGCCACCAAAAGGGACAACAGGGTAACCTACGAGCAGTACTTC
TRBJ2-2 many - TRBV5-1 CASSLAGITGELFF TGCGCCAGCAGCTTGGCAGGGATCACCGGGGAGCTGTTTTTT
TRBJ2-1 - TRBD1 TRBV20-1 CSAREPWDSLSSYNEQFF TGCAGTGCTAGAGAACCCTGGGACAGCCTTAGCTCCTACAATGAGCAGTTCTTC
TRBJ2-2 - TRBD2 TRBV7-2 CASSRGLAGEHGELFF TGTGCCAGCAGCCGGGGACTAGCGGGAGAGCACGGGGAGCTGTTTTTT
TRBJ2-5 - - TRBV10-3 CAISERVQETQYF TGTGCCATCAGTGAGAGGGTTCAAGAGACCCAGTACTTC
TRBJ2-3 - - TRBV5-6 CASSSLGVTSTDTQYF TGTGCCAGCAGCTCCCTCGGCGTTACTAGCACAGATACGCAGTATTTT
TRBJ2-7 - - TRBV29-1 CSVVGATYEQYF TGCAGCGTTGTAGGTGCGACCTACGAGCAGTACTTC
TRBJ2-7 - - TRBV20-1 CCASSPSVFSYEQYF TGCTGTGCTAGCTCGCCTAGCGTCTTCTCCTACGAGCAGTACTTC
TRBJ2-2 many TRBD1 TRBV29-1 CSVPEDRGTGELFF TGCAGCGTCCCGGAGGACAGGGGCACCGGGGAGCTGTTTTTT
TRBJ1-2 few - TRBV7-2 CASSLGSGRTGGYTF TGTGCCAGCAGCTTAGGGTCAGGCAGGACGGGTGGCTACACCTTC
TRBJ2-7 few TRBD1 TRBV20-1 CSARDLQGAVHEQYF TGCAGTGCTAGAGATCTCCAGGGGGCGGTTCACGAGCAGTACTTC
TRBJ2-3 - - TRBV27 CASSKTAFITDTQYF TGTGCCAGCAGTAAGACAGCCTTTATCACAGATACGCAGTATTTT
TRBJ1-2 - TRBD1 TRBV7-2 CASSLILGQGFFDGYTF TGTGCCAGCAGCTTAATATTGGGACAGGGGTTTTTTGATGGCTACACCTTC
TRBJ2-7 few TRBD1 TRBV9 CASSPIDRGLEQYF TGTGCCAGCAGCCCTATCGACAGGGGGCTCGAGCAGTACTTC
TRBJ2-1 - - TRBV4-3 CASSQDPIGRAYNEQFF TGCGCCAGCAGCCAAGACCCAATCGGGAGAGCGTACAATGAGCAGTTCTTC
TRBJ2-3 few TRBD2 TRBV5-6 CASSLWGLAGVNTQYF TGTGCCAGCAGCTTGTGGGGGCTAGCGGGGGTTAATACGCAGTATTTT
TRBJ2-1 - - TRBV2 CACLWGERPNEQFF TGTGCCTGCCTTTGGGGTGAGCGGCCCAATGAGCAGTTCTTC
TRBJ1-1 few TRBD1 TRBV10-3 CAISITGQGSTEAFF TGTGCCATCAGTATCACGGGACAGGGTAGCACTGAAGCTTTCTTT
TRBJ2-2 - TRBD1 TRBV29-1 CSALAGTGNTGELFF TGCAGCGCCCTAGCCGGGACAGGGAACACCGGGGAGCTGTTTTTT